This entry lists 27 T cell receptor beta chains sequenced from one sample in a study of cytomegalovirus exposure and HLA in healthy donors. Using immunoSEQ multiplex PCR, the repertoire was profiled, and TCRdb retains in-frame clones only, with some absent. The data show approximately 60,000 clones, 92% seen once. The sample taken for sequencing was PBMCs. These TCRs come from a woman aged 18-35 years in good health and CMV-seronegative.

This clone was seen just once. The rearrangement joins TRBV7-2 to TRBJ2-7; 9 positions agree with TRBD1. Germline assignment: CDR1 SGHTA and CDR2 FQGNSA. V lost 8 bases to trimming and J lost 6 bases; unmatched junction nucleotides: 5. The CDR3 runs to 12 residues. CDR3 residues: CASSPDRGEQYF. The CDR3 DNA follows: TGTGCCAGCTCTCCGGACAGGGGCGAGCAGTACTTC.

V and J are TRBV7-8 and TRBJ2-7, with D perhaps matching TRBD1 (6 bases). Per germline, CDR1 SGHVS and CDR2 FQNEAQ. V was shortened by 0 bases and J by 3 bases, with 21 bases between the two germline ends. There are 18 residues in the CDR3. This CDR3 reads CASSLAWDKQLGHYEQYF. CDR3 in DNA: TGTGCCAGCAGCTTAGCGTGGGACAAACAGCTAGGGCACTACGAGCAGTACTTC.

The rearrangement joins TRBV11-2 to TRBJ2-1, with TRBD1 identical over 8 bases. The CDR3 is 15 residues long. CDR1 is SGHAT, CDR2 FQNNGV, per germline. Trimming took 5 bases from V and 8 from J; bases not matched to a gene: 11. The CDR3 loop reads CASSRWTGSSDEQFF. The DNA of the CDR3 is TGTGCCAGCAGCCGATGGACAGGGAGTTCGGATGAGCAGTTCTTC.

The rearrangement uses TRBV6-1 and TRBJ2-5; D may be TRBD2 (6 bases). The CDR3 is 13 residues long. V lost 7 bases, J lost 5 bases, and 14 bases lay in between. Germline CDR1 and CDR2: MNHNS and SASEGT. CDR3 sequence (DNA): TGTGCCAGCACCCGCGGGGCAGACGAGACCCAGTACTTC. Its protein product is CASTRGADETQYF.

This chain joins TRBV28 and TRBJ2-7; a possible D gene is TRBD2 (5 bases). The germline CDR1 and CDR2 sequences are MDHEN and SYDVKM. V was clipped by 6 bases and J by 0 bases, with 12 bases between them. The CDR3 loop spans 14 amino acids. The CDR3 sequence: CASRRTVLSYEQYF. CDR3 sequence (DNA): TGTGCCAGCAGGCGGACTGTTCTCTCCTACGAGCAGTACTTC.

This chain uses TRBV6-5 with TRBJ2-7; D possibly corresponds to TRBD2 (6 bases). V was trimmed by 0 bases and J by 0 bases, leaving 12 bases between them. Germline V gene lookup returns CDR1 MNHEY and CDR2 SVGAGI. The CDR3 length is 16 residues. This chain's CDR3 is CASSYSPKAGSYEQYF. Here the CDR3 DNA reads TGTGCCAGCAGTTACTCCCCGAAAGCGGGCTCCTACGAGCAGTACTTC.

The chain joins TRBV30 to TRBJ1-4; D is uncertain. V was trimmed by 5 bases and J by 0 bases, leaving 19 bases between them. Germline V CDR1 and CDR2: GTSNPN, SVGIG (reference sequence). This CDR3 is 17 amino acids long. The CDR3 here is CAWGSPRRQSTNEKLFF. The CDR3 coding sequence is TGTGCCTGGGGGTCCCCTAGACGCCAATCAACTAATGAAAAACTGTTTTTT.

This chain joins TRBV5-6 and TRBJ1-1; tentatively, D is TRBD1 (5 bases). The CDR3 consists of 14 residues. CDR1 and CDR2 from the germline V gene are SGHDT and YYEEEE. V lost 1 base and J 3 bases, leaving 10 bases between the germline ends. The DNA of the CDR3 is TGTGCCAGCAGCTTGATGTCACAGGACACTGAAGCTTTCTTT. It yields the protein CASSLMSQDTEAFF.

The V and J genes are TRBV15 and TRBJ1-5; possible D gene TRBD1, 6 bases. CDR3 length: 14 residues. CDR1 is LNHNV, CDR2 YYDKDF, per germline (reference sequence). V lost 3 bases, J lost 6 bases, and 12 bases lay in between. CDR3 residues: CATSSNRETQPQHF. The CDR3 DNA reads as TGTGCCACCAGCAGTAACAGGGAAACTCAGCCCCAGCATTTT.

The chain employs TRBV5-1 and TRBJ1-2; 12 nucleotides line up with TRBD1. Losses at the gene ends were 5 bases for V and 4 bases for J; bases not matched to a gene: 12. The germline V gene has CDR1 SGHRS and CDR2 YFSETQ. The CDR3 sequence is 17 residues long. CDR3 nucleotide sequence: TGCGCCAGCAGTCCGGGACAGGGGGCAGTTTGGGCCTATGGCTACACCTTC. Protein product: CASSPGQGAVWAYGYTF.

In this sample, this clone turned up a few times. The chain has TRBV10-3 and TRBJ1-3; D is undetermined. In germline, CDR1 is ENHRY, CDR2 SYGVKD. The CDR3 spans 14 residues. Trimming left V 6 bases short and J 4 bases short, with 13 bases between. The DNA for the CDR3 is TGTGCCATCAGGGACGGAGGCCGGGGAAACACCATATATTTT. Its translation is CAIRDGGRGNTIYF.

The V and J genes are TRBV11-3 and TRBJ2-1, with a tentative D call TRBD1 (6 bases). The V gene's germline CDR1 is SGHNT and CDR2 YENEEA. V was cut by 3 bases and J by 0 bases, with 6 bases left in between. CDR3 length: 14 amino acids. The CDR3 DNA follows: TGTGCCAGCAGCTTGGACAGCTCCTACAATGAGCAGTTCTTC. Protein: CASSLDSSYNEQFF.

This clone was counted a single time. The chain employs TRBV30 and TRBJ1-5; maybe TRBD1 (5 bases). Per the germline V gene, CDR1 is GTSNPN and CDR2 is SVGIG (reference sequence). V shed 2 bases and J shed 2 bases, with 13 bases lying between them. CDR3 size: 15 residues. DNA for the CDR3: TGTGCCTGGAGTAGTCCGGGGGGAGGCAATCAGCCCCAGCATTTT. As protein: CAWSSPGGGNQPQHF.

The V gene is TRBV5-1, the J gene TRBJ2-2, with D possibly being TRBD2 (6 bases). Germline CDR1 reads SGHRS; CDR2 reads YFSETQ. Trimming cost V 2 bases and J 4 bases, with 12 bases left between them. This CDR3 has 15 residues. CDR3 coding DNA: TGCGCCAGCAGCTTCCTATTGGGAGGCACCGGGGAGCTGTTTTTT. Residues: CASSFLLGGTGELFF.

The chain couples TRBV10-3 to TRBJ2-3; 7 bases match TRBD2. Germline lookup yields CDR1 ENHRY and CDR2 SYGVKD. The V gene end was trimmed by 1 base and the J gene end by 4 bases; junction bases not matched to a gene: 14. This CDR3 has 18 residues. Here the CDR3 DNA reads TGTGCCATCAGTGAGTTTTCCAACCGGGCCCGGGGGGCAGATACGCAGTATTTT. Residues: CAISEFSNRARGADTQYF.

The rearrangement links TRBV7-6 to TRBJ2-5; D remains ambiguous. The CDR3 runs to 13 residues. Germline assignment: CDR1 SGHVS and CDR2 FNYEAQ. With 2 bases removed from V and 5 bases from J, the gap between germline ends came to 9 bases. The CDR3 DNA follows: TGTGCCAGCAGCTTACGTCCCGGGGAGACCCAGTACTTC. This codes for CASSLRPGETQYF.

This clone has only one observation. The chain's CDR3 is CASSMRSGGLVYTQYF. The CDR3 DNA reads as TGTGCCAGTAGTATGAGGTCGGGAGGCCTTGTATATACGCAGTATTTT. The chain uses TRBV19 and TRBJ2-3; the match to TRBD2 covers 7 bases. Per germline, CDR1 LNHDA and CDR2 SQIVND (reference sequence). The CDR3 is 16 residues long. The V segment lost 3 bases and the J segment 7 bases; nucleotides outside the gene matches: 13.

This clone was seen a single time. CDR3 sequence reads: CSVRAGEQDTQYF. Here the CDR3 DNA reads TGCAGCGTCCGAGCTGGGGAGCAAGATACGCAGTATTTT. The chain links TRBV29-1 to TRBJ2-3; D is perhaps TRBD2 (5 bases). V was cut by 6 bases and J by 5 bases, with 15 bases left in between. CDR1 and CDR2 (germline): SQVTM, ANQGSEA. The CDR3 covers 13 residues.

This clone was seen once. The gene calls are TRBV27 and TRBJ1-2; TRBD1 matches 10 bases. V lost 3 bases and J lost 7; bases outside the gene matches: 8. Germline values: CDR1 MNHEY, CDR2 SMNVEV (reference sequence). This CDR3 has 15 residues. The CDR3 sequence: CASSLAGQGDFGYTF. CDR3 in DNA: TGTGCCAGCAGTTTGGCCGGACAGGGGGATTTTGGCTACACCTTC.

The V gene is TRBV11-2, the J gene TRBJ2-7; TRBD2 might be the D (5 bases). Germline values: CDR1 SGHAT, CDR2 FQNNGV. The ends were cut back, 1 base at V and 3 bases at J, with 7 bases in the middle. The CDR3 covers 13 residues. DNA for the CDR3: TGTGCCAGCAGCTTAGGGACTTTCTACGAGCAGTACTTC. It yields the protein CASSLGTFYEQYF.

The chain links TRBV7-2 to TRBJ1-4; D is undetermined. Trimming took off 5 bases at V and 4 bases at J, with 11 bases between the two ends. The germline gives CDR1 SGHTA, CDR2 FQGNSA. This CDR3 region has 14 residues. The CDR3 loop is CASSHPGYNEKLFF. CDR3 DNA sequence: TGTGCCAGCAGCCACCCCGGGTATAATGAAAAACTGTTTTTT.

The CDR3 DNA is TGTGCCAGCTCAACTACCGGGACAGGGGGTGGCTACACCTTC. Its translation: CASSTTGTGGGYTF. J is TRBJ1-2 and V is TRBV18; 11 bases fit TRBD1. Germline V CDR1 and CDR2: KGHSH, LQKENI. This CDR3 has 14 amino acids. With 5 bases clipped from V and 7 bases from J, the junction kept 6 bases outside the gene matches.

J is TRBJ2-1 and V is TRBV5-1; a possible D gene is TRBD2 (6 bases). The CDR3 totals 16 residues. V shed 7 bases and J shed 4 bases, with 21 bases lying between them. Germline V gene sequence: CDR1 SGHRS, CDR2 YFSETQ. The CDR3, as DNA: TGCGCCAGCCGGTCGCGGAGGGGCACACAATACAATGAGCAGTTCTTC. It codes for CASRSRRGTQYNEQFF.

The table lists this clone with a few counts. The chain recombines TRBV6-6 with TRBJ2-2, with 10 bases aligning to TRBD2. CDR3 length: 15 amino acids. The germline V gene has CDR1 MNHNY and CDR2 SVGAGI (reference sequence). The J segment lost 7 bases and the V segment lost 6 bases, leaving 8 bases of the junction unmatched. CDR3 DNA: TGTGCCAGCAGCTCTCAGCGGGAGGGCAACGGGGAGCTGTTTTTT. Its translation is CASSSQREGNGELFF.

The chain employs TRBV6-1 and TRBJ1-2, with 9 nucleotides matching TRBD1. In germline, CDR1 is MNHNS, CDR2 SASEGT. The junction had 5 bases not matched to a gene; V was cut back by 3 bases and J by 6 bases. This CDR3 has 14 amino acids. The CDR3 DNA reads TGTGCCAGCAGTGATGGGACAGGGCCCAATGGCTACACCTTC. Amino acid sequence: CASSDGTGPNGYTF.

This clone appeared a single time. The chain carries TRBV11-2 and TRBJ1-1; D is unclear. Looked up from germline, CDR1 is SGHAT and CDR2 is FQNNGV. V was shortened by 6 bases and J by 5 bases, with 13 bases between the two germline ends. The CDR3 length is 13 residues. CDR3 in DNA: TGTGCCAGCAGTACACCGAGGAGGACTGAAGCTTTCTTT. Its protein is CASSTPRRTEAFF. The full variable domain, its missing parts supplied by reference TRBV11-2 and TRBJ1-1, is EAGVAQSPRYKIIEKRQSVAFWCNPISGHATLYWYQQILGQGPKLLIQFQNNGVVDDSQLPKDRFSAERLKGVDSTLKIQPAKLEDSAVYLCASSTPRRTEAFFGQGTRLTVV.

V usage is TRBV11-3 and J usage is TRBJ1-2; the D gene is possibly TRBD1 (5 bases). The CDR3 consists of 13 residues. The germline V gene has CDR1 SGHNT and CDR2 YENEEA. V lost 2 bases to trimming and J lost 5 bases, with 9 bases between them. CDR3 coding DNA: TGTGCCAGCAGCTTACAGGGAGGATATGGCTACACCTTC. This gives the protein CASSLQGGYGYTF.